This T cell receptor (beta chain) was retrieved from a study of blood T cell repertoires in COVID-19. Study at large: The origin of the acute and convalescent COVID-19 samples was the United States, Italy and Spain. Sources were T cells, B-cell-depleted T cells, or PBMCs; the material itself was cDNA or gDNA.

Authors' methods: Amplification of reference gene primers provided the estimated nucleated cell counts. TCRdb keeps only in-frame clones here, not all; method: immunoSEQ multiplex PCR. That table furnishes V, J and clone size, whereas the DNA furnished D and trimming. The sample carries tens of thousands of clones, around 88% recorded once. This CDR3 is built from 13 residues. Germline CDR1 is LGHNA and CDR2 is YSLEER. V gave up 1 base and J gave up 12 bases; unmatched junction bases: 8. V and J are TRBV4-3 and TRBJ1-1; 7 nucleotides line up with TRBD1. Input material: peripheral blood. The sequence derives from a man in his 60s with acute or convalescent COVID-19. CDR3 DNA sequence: TGCGCCAGCAGCCAAGGCCGACAGGGAATGCCTTTCTTT. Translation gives CASSQGRQGMPFF.